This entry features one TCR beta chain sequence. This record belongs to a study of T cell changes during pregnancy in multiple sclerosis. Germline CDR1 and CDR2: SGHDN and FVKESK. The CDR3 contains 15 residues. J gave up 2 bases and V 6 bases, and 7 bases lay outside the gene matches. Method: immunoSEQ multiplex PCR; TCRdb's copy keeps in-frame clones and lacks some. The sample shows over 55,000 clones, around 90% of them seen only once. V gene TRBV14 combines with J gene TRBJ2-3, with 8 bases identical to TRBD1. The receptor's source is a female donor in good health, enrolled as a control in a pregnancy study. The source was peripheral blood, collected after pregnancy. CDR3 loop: CASRRGQGNTDTQYF. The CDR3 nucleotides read TGTGCCAGCAGACGCGGACAGGGAAACACAGATACGCAGTATTTT. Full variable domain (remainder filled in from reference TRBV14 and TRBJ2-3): EAGVTQFPSHSVIEKGQTVTLRCDPISGHDNLYWYRRVMGKEIKFLLHFVKESKQDESGMPNNRFLAERTGGTYSTLKVQPAELEDSGVYFCASRRGQGNTDTQYFGPGTRLTVL.